The 23 T cell receptor beta chains below all came from one sample that was sequenced in a study of shared clonotypes between healthy human individuals. CD8 cells classed as naive were CD45RO-negative and positively selected for CCR7, excluding terminally differentiated effector memory CD45RA+ cells. Data came from immunoSEQ multiplex PCR; TCRdb stores just in-frame clones and leaves some out. The sample contains about 700,000 clones, roughly 94% of which appear only once. The sample consisted of naive CD8+ T cells sorted from blood. The receptor set was obtained from a young man in good health.

The V gene is TRBV14, the J gene TRBJ1-5; 8 bases agree with TRBD1. The length of the CDR3 is 16 residues. V lost 4 bases and J lost 0; bases outside the gene matches: 5. Per the germline V gene, CDR1 is SGHDN and CDR2 is FVKESK. CDR3 DNA: TGTGCCAGCAGCCGACGACAGGGGTATAGCAATCAGCCCCAGCATTTT. It translates to CASSRRQGYSNQPQHF.

The chain uses TRBV9 and TRBJ1-3; no firm D call. The germline V and J ends were trimmed by 4 bases and 4 bases, with 12 bases remaining between them. This CDR3 region has 14 residues. Per germline, CDR1 SGDLS and CDR2 YYNGEE. The CDR3 is CASSPPGGGNTIYF. The CDR3 DNA follows: TGTGCCAGCAGCCCCCCAGGCGGCGGAAACACCATATATTTT.

The chain employs TRBV6-6 and TRBJ2-3; D unresolved. Deletions cut 7 bases from V and 0 bases from J, with 14 bases between. This CDR3 is built from 15 residues. Germline V gene data show CDR1 as MNHNY and CDR2 as SVGAGI (reference sequence). The CDR3 nucleotides read TGTGCCAGCACCGTACAGCCCGTCAGCACAGATACGCAGTATTTT. It codes for CASTVQPVSTDTQYF.

The V gene is TRBV11-2, the J gene TRBJ2-2, with D perhaps TRBD1 or TRBD2 (6 bases each). V shed 5 bases and J shed 10 bases, with 14 bases lying between them. CDR1 and CDR2 (germline): SGHAT, FQNNGV. This CDR3 is built from 13 residues. This chain's CDR3 is CASSLGGRPELFF. The CDR3 region has the DNA TGTGCCAGCAGCCTAGGGGGGAGGCCGGAGCTGTTTTTT.

This chain connects TRBV19 to TRBJ2-6; a possible D gene is TRBD2 (5 bases). V lost 8 bases, J lost 0 bases, and 8 bases lay in between. The germline CDR1 and CDR2 sequences are LNHDA and SQIVND (reference sequence). The CDR3 spans 14 residues. The CDR3 DNA follows: TGTGCCAGTTTCGCGGGCTCTGGGGCCAACGTCCTGACTTTC. As protein: CASFAGSGANVLTF.

CDR3 protein: CAISESSSRVGIYF. Written as DNA, the CDR3 is TGTGCCATCAGTGAGTCGAGTTCCAGGGTAGGCATATATTTT. The chain couples TRBV10-3 to TRBJ1-3, with a tentative D call TRBD1 (5 bases). The CDR3 runs 14 residues. V was clipped by 0 bases and J by 12 bases, with 15 bases between them. CDR1 is ENHRY, CDR2 SYGVKD, per germline.

In its sample, this clone was seen once. The chain employs TRBV9 and TRBJ2-1, with D possibly called TRBD1 or TRBD2 (5 bases each). The V end lost 3 bases, the J end lost 8 bases, and 18 bases lay between the germline ends. There are 15 residues in the CDR3. Germline V gene lookup returns CDR1 SGDLS and CDR2 YYNGEE. Here the CDR3 DNA reads TGTGCCAGCAGCGCCGGGACCATCCAGGCCGATGAGCAGTTCTTC. Translated: CASSAGTIQADEQFF.

The V and J genes are TRBV27 and TRBJ2-7, with 10 bases identical to TRBD1. The CDR3 totals 12 residues. Germline V gene sequence: CDR1 MNHEY, CDR2 SMNVEV (reference sequence). Trimming cost V 9 bases and J 4 bases; bases outside gene matches: 3. The CDR3 DNA reads as TGTGCCAGTGGGACAGGGGTATACGAGCAGTACTTC. Its protein product is CASGTGVYEQYF.

The V and J genes are TRBV7-9 and TRBJ2-1, with 10 bases lining up with TRBD2. With 4 bases clipped from V and 4 bases from J, the junction kept 7 bases outside the gene matches. Germline V lookup: CDR1 SEHNR, CDR2 FQNEAQ (reference sequence). The CDR3 covers 16 residues. CDR3 sequence: CASSSPTSGEYNEQFF. CDR3 coding DNA: TGTGCCAGCAGCTCTCCAACTAGCGGGGAATACAATGAGCAGTTCTTC.

The chain has TRBV5-1 and TRBJ1-1, with a weak D call TRBD1 (5 bases). V was shortened by 1 base and J by 5 bases, with 12 bases between the two germline ends. The CDR3 length is 14 residues. The germline V gene encodes CDR1 SGHRS and CDR2 YFSETQ. CDR3 DNA: TGCGCCAGCAGCTTGAAGGCGGGGGAAACTGAAGCTTTCTTT. Amino acid sequence: CASSLKAGETEAFF.

The J gene is TRBJ2-5, the V gene TRBV27; the D is unclear. The CDR3 sequence is 11 residues long. Trimming pared 10 bases from V and 5 bases from J, leaving 11 bases between. The germline gives CDR1 MNHEY, CDR2 SMNVEV (reference sequence). The CDR3 region has the DNA TGTGCCACCTCTAAAGCGGAGACCCAGTACTTC. Amino acids: CATSKAETQYF.

The chain uses TRBV7-2 and TRBJ2-1; perhaps TRBD2 as D (6 bases). The CDR3 totals 14 residues. In germline, CDR1 is SGHTA, CDR2 FQGNSA. V shed 1 base and J shed 14 bases, with 18 bases lying between them. The CDR3 nucleotides read TGTGCCAGCAGCTTAGTGAGCGGGCCCCGACCAAAGTTCTTC. Translated: CASSLVSGPRPKFF.

The chain couples TRBV30 to TRBJ2-5; D gene unclear. This CDR3 is 11 amino acids long. The germline CDR1 and CDR2 sequences are GTSNPN and SVGIG (reference sequence). V dropped 2 bases and J dropped 2 bases, with 3 bases sitting between them. The CDR3 DNA follows: TGTGCCTGGAGTCAACAAGAGACCCAGTACTTC. Its protein is CAWSQQETQYF. The full variable domain, in which reference TRBV30 and TRBJ2-5 provide the parts outside the CDR3, is SQTIHQWPATLVQPVGSPLSLECTVEGTSNPNLYWYRQAAGRGLQLLFYSVGIGQISSEVPQNLSASRPQDRQFILSSKKLLLSDSGFYLCAWSQQETQYFGPGTRLLVL.

The chain couples TRBV28 to TRBJ2-1, with D maybe TRBD2 (6 bases). The CDR3 has 17 residues. V lost 4 bases to trimming and J lost 5 bases, with 21 bases between them. Germline V gives CDR1 MDHEN, CDR2 SYDVKM. In DNA, the CDR3 is TGTGCCAGCAGTTCCGGGACGGAACCCGGACTACACAATGAGCAGTTCTTC. Encoded protein: CASSSGTEPGLHNEQFF.

J is TRBJ1-1 and V is TRBV5-6; D gene uncertain. This CDR3 comprises 13 residues. The V end was cut by 5 bases, the J end by 0 bases, with 8 bases between. CDR1 and CDR2 (germline): SGHDT, YYEEEE. Here the CDR3 reads CASRSIMNTEAFF. CDR3 sequence (DNA): TGTGCCAGCAGGAGTATTATGAACACTGAAGCTTTCTTT.

V and J are TRBV13 and TRBJ2-7; the D is unclear. CDR3 length: 16 residues. V was pared by 0 bases and J by 2 bases, with 14 bases between. Germline CDR1 is PRHDT and CDR2 is FYEKMQ (reference sequence). The CDR3 loop reads CASSLGLGNVAYEQYF. CDR3 DNA: TGTGCCAGCAGCTTAGGATTGGGTAATGTAGCCTACGAGCAGTACTTC. The full variable domain, in which reference TRBV13 and TRBJ2-7 provide the parts outside the CDR3, is AAGVIQSPRHLIKEKRETATLKCYPIPRHDTVYWYQQGPGQDPQFLISFYEKMQSDKGSIPDRFSAQQFSDYHSELNMSSLELGDSALYFCASSLGLGNVAYEQYFGPGTRLTVT.

The rearrangement uses TRBV2 and TRBJ1-5; a weak D match, TRBD1 (6 bases). Germline V CDR1 and CDR2: SNHLY, FYNNEI. V lost 6 bases and J 0 bases, leaving 18 bases between the germline ends. The CDR3 runs 17 residues. CDR3 in DNA: TGTGCCAGCAGGATGGGGAGACAGGACTATAGCAATCAGCCCCAGCATTTT. This encodes CASRMGRQDYSNQPQHF.

This clone has a single count. The chain is built from TRBV5-6 and TRBJ2-4, with a possible D match to TRBD1 (5 bases). V lost 4 bases and J 0 bases, leaving 8 bases between the germline ends. This CDR3 has 14 residues. CDR1 and CDR2 from the germline V gene are SGHDT and YYEEEE. CDR3 sequence reads: CASSPTVAKNIQYF. CDR3 DNA: TGTGCCAGCAGCCCGACAGTAGCCAAAAACATTCAGTACTTC.

The CDR3 spells CASTPAGIYEQYF. Written as DNA, the CDR3 is TGTGCCAGTACCCCGGCGGGAATCTACGAGCAGTACTTC. The V and J genes are TRBV19 and TRBJ2-7; a possible D gene is TRBD2 (6 bases). Germline V gives CDR1 LNHDA, CDR2 SQIVND (reference sequence). The CDR3 sequence is 13 residues long. Between the trimmed V and J ends, which lost 7 bases and 3 bases, there was a span of 13 bases.

With regard to this clone: Other nucleotide sequences from this sample produce the same CDR3. The chain combines TRBV19 with TRBJ1-1, with a weak D call TRBD1 (6 bases). This CDR3 has 13 amino acids. The V and J ends lost 3 bases and 5 bases respectively, with 10 bases between them. CDR1 LNHDA and CDR2 SQIVND come from the germline V gene (reference sequence). The CDR3 spells CASSIGGGTEAFF. CDR3 nucleotide sequence: TGTGCCAGTAGTATTGGAGGGGGAACTGAAGCTTTCTTT.

The chain couples TRBV27 to TRBJ2-7; the match to TRBD2 covers 7 bases. V dropped 3 bases and J dropped 3; count of bases not matched to a gene: 2. From germline, CDR1 is MNHEY and CDR2 SMNVEV (reference sequence). This CDR3 is built from 13 residues. The CDR3 coding sequence is TGTGCCAGCAGTTTCGGGGGGTACTACGAGCAGTACTTC. Encoded protein: CASSFGGYYEQYF.

This chain joins TRBV6-5 and TRBJ2-3; D is unclear. This CDR3 region has 14 residues. The V end lost 1 base, the J end lost 2 bases, and 7 bases lay between the germline ends. CDR1 and CDR2 (germline): MNHEY, SVGAGI. The CDR3 DNA is TGTGCCAGCAGTTACTTTGGGAACACAGATACGCAGTATTTT. This sequence encodes CASSYFGNTDTQYF.

The chain recombines TRBV19 with TRBJ2-1; no clear D gene. Trimming took off 6 bases at V and 6 bases at J, with 9 bases between the two ends. The germline CDR1 and CDR2 sequences are LNHDA and SQIVND (reference sequence). This CDR3 has 12 residues. The CDR3 spells CASSPTLNEQFF. In nucleotides, the CDR3 is TGTGCCAGTAGCCCAACCCTCAATGAGCAGTTCTTC.